These 6 T cell receptor beta chains share one sample of origin, sequenced in a study of shared clonotypes between healthy human individuals. Measured with immunoSEQ multiplex PCR; TCRdb has only the in-frame clones, and not every one. The repertoire includes hundreds of thousands of clones, roughly 95% of them detected once, and approximately 0.11% sits in the top ten. CD8 cells regarded as naive lacked CD45RO, were positively chosen for CCR7, and omitted terminally differentiated effector memory CD45RA+ cells. Sequencing was carried out using naive CD8+ T cells sorted from blood. All receptors come from a woman in her twenties or thirties in good health.

V gene TRBV11-2 combines with J gene TRBJ2-7; a weak D match, TRBD1 (6 bases). The CDR3 contains 14 residues. Trimming stripped 8 bases from V and 2 bases from J, with 16 bases between. Germline-derived CDR1 and CDR2 are SGHAT and FQNNGV. Written as DNA, the CDR3 is TGTGCCAGCGCAACAAGGACAGACCCCTACGAGCAGTACTTC. Translated: CASATRTDPYEQYF.

The chain joins TRBV27 to TRBJ2-5; 16 positions match TRBD2. There are 16 residues in the CDR3. The germline V gene encodes CDR1 MNHEY and CDR2 SMNVEV (reference sequence). J gave up 5 bases and V 4 bases, and 4 bases lay outside the gene matches. The CDR3 region is CASSSGTSGRGETQYF. DNA of the CDR3: TGTGCCAGCAGTTCCGGGACTAGCGGGAGGGGCGAGACCCAGTACTTC.

The chain recombines TRBV7-5 with TRBJ1-1; the table calls TRBD1, which could not be checked here. TRBV7-5 is shown as a pseudogene. The CDR3 has 16 residues. CDR3 sequence reads: CVRSLGAIGRGTEAFF. The CDR3 region has the DNA TGTGTCAGAAGCTTAGGGGCCATCGGCAGGGGCACTGAAGCTTTCTTT.

V is TRBV27 and J is TRBJ2-1, with a possible D match to TRBD2 (5 bases). V was clipped by 5 bases and J by 7 bases, with 15 bases between them. The CDR3 runs to 14 residues. Germline loops: CDR1 MNHEY, CDR2 SMNVEV (reference sequence). The CDR3 DNA is TGTGCCAGCAGTCTTGACCCATCGGGGAATGAGCAGTTCTTC. As protein: CASSLDPSGNEQFF.

This clone was detected only once. The chain recombines TRBV11-2 with TRBJ1-1; 11 nucleotides match TRBD1. V lost 3 bases to trimming and J lost 4 bases; unmatched junction nucleotides: 1. Germline CDR1 SGHAT, CDR2 FQNNGV. The CDR3 is 14 amino acids. CDR3 region: CASSFGQGATEAFF. Written as DNA, the CDR3 is TGTGCCAGCAGCTTTGGACAGGGGGCCACTGAAGCTTTCTTT.

The chain joins TRBV7-2 to TRBJ2-5, with 10 bases that match TRBD2. CDR1 and CDR2 (germline): SGHTA, FQGNSA. Losses at the gene ends were 4 bases for V and 4 bases for J; bases not matched to a gene: 6. The CDR3 consists of 15 residues. CDR3 amino acids: CASSSSSGSSETQYF. In DNA form, the CDR3 reads TGTGCCAGCAGCTCCTCTAGCGGGAGTTCAGAGACCCAGTACTTC.